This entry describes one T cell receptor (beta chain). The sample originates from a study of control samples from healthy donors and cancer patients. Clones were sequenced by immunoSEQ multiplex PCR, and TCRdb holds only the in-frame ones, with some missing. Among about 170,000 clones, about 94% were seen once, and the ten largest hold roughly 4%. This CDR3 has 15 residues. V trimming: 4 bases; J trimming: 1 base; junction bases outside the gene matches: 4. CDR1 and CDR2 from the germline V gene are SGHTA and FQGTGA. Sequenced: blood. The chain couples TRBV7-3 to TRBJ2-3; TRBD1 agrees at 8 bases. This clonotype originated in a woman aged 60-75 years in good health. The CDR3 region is CASSSQGARTDTQYF. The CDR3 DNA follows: TGTGCCAGCAGCTCCCAGGGGGCCCGCACAGATACGCAGTATTTT.